Described below is a single T cell receptor (beta chain) sequence and its context. The data were obtained in a study of blood T cell repertoires in COVID-19. Study-level information: Samples of COVID-19 (acute and convalescent) were obtained from the United States, Italy and Spain. In each case, the material was cDNA or gDNA derived from T cells, B-cell-depleted T cells, or PBMCs.

Methods used by the authors: By means of reference gene primer amplification, nucleated cell counts were estimated. Some clones are missing from TCRdb's copy, which holds only in-frame ones; the method was immunoSEQ multiplex PCR. V and J calls and clone size are given by that table; D and trimming were obtained from the DNA. Seen here are fewer than 110,000 clones, roughly nine tenths observed once, and the top ten hold around a sixth. Germline CDR1 is MNHNS and CDR2 is SASEGT. V was shortened by 4 bases and J by 0 bases, with 14 bases between the two germline ends. CDR3 length: 16 residues. V usage is TRBV6-1 and J usage is TRBJ2-3; D not certain. This TCR was sampled from a man aged 45-60 years with acute or convalescent COVID-19. Material for sequencing was peripheral blood. As DNA, the CDR3 is TGTGCCAGCAGTGCACGGCCTCCGGGTAGCACAGATACGCAGTATTTT. Translating it yields CASSARPPGSTDTQYF.